This TCR beta chain is from a study of human T cells and chemical hapten exposure. A few counts support this clonotype. A single record per CDR3 protein comes from TCRdb applying MiXCR to the RACE reads. The sample records 95,000 or so distinct CDR3 sequences, roughly 11% being singletons. This CDR3 has 17 amino acids. CDR1 is LGHNT and CDR2 is FRNRAP in the germline V gene. The V and J ends lost 1 base and 6 bases respectively, with 16 bases between them. Time point described: patch test 2, 6 weeks after DPC sensitization. As to treatment: therapeutic diphenylcyclopropenone sensitization with weekly scalp DPC.

This sequence originates from a woman in her 40s with alopecia areata. Some clones in this sample may be carry-over from other donors' samples. The rearrangement links TRBV12-5 to TRBJ1-6, with D uncertain. The material was whole blood, obtained in connection with sensitization to the hapten diphenylcyclopropenone (DPC). In DNA form, the CDR3 reads TGTGCTAGTGGTTTGGCCGGGTCTAGTGTGGGTAATTCACCCCTCCACTTT. The encoded protein is CASGLAGSSVGNSPLHF.